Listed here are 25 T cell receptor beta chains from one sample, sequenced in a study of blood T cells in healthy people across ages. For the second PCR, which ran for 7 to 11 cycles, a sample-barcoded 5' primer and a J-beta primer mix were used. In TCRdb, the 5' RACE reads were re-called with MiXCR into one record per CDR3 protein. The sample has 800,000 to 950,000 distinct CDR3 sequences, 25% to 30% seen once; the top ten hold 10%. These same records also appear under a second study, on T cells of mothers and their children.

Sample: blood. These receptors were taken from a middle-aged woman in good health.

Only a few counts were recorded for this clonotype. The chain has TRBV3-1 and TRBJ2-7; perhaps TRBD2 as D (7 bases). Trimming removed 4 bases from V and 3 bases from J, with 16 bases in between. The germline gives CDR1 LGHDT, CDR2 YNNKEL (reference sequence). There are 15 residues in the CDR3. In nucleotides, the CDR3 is TGTGCCAGCAGCCCCTCGGAAGGGGGGGGCTACGAGCAGTACTTC. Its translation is CASSPSEGGGYEQYF.

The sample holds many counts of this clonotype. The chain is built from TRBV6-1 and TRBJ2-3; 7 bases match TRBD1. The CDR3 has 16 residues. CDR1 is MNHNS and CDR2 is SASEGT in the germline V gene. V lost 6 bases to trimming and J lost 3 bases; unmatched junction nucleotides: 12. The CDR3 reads CASSPMWAGGTDTQYF. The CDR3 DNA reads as TGTGCCAGCAGCCCCATGTGGGCAGGGGGAACAGATACGCAGTATTTT.

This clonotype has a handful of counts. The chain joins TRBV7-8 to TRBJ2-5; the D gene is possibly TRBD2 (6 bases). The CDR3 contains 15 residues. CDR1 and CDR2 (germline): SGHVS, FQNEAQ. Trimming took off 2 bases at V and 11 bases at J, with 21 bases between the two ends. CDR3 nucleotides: TGTGCCAGCAGCTTAACGACTAGGCCTGAGGATGAGCAGTACTTC. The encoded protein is CASSLTTRPEDEQYF.

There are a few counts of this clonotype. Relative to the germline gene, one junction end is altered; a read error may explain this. The CDR3 sequence is CTSSYAGEQYF. For the CDR3, the DNA is TGTACCAGCAGTTATGCGGGCGAGCAGTACTTC. The V gene is TRBV28, the J gene TRBJ2-7; the D gene is possibly TRBD2 (5 bases). The CDR3 is 11 amino acids. CDR1 is MDHEN, CDR2 SYDVKM, per germline. Full variable domain (outside the CDR3, taken from reference TRBV28 and TRBJ2-7): DVKVTQSSRYLVKRTGEKVFLECVQDMDHENMFWYRQDPGLGLRLIYFSYDVKMKEKGDIPEGYSVSREKKERFSLILESASTNQTSMYLCTSSYAGEQYFGPGTRLTVT.

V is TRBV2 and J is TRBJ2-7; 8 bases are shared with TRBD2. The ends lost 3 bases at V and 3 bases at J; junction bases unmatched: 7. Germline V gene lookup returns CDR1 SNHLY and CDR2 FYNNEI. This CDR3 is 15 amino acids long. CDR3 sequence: CASSEERGPSYEQYF. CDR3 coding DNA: TGTGCCAGCAGTGAGGAGCGGGGGCCAAGCTACGAGCAGTACTTC.

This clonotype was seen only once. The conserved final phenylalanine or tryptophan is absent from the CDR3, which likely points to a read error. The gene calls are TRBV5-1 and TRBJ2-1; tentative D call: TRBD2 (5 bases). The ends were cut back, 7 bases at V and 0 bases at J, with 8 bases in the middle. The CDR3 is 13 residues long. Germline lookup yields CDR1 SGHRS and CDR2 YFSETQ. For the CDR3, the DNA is TGCGCCAGCCGGGGATGCTCCTACAATGAGCAGTTCGTC. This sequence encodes CASRGCSYNEQFV.

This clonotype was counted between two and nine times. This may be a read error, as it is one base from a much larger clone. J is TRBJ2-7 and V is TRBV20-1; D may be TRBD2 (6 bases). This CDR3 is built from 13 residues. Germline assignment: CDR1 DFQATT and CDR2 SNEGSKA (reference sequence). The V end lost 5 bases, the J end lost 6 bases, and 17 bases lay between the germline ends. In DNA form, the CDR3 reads TGCAGTGCTCCGCGGGACGTACCCTGCGAGCAGTACTTC. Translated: CSAPRDVPCEQYF.

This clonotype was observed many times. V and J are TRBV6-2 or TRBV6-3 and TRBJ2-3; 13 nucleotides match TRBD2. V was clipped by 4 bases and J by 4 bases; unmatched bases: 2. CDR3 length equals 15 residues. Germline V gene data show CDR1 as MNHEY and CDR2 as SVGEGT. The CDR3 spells CASSSGLAGPDTQYF. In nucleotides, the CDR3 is TGTGCCAGCAGTTCGGGACTAGCGGGGCCAGATACGCAGTATTTT.

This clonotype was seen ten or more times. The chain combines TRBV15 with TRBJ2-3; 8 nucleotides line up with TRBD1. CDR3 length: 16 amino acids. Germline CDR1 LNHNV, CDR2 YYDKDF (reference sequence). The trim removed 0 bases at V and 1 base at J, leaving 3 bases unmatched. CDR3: CATSRDGTGGTDTQYF. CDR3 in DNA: TGTGCCACCAGCAGAGACGGGACAGGAGGCACAGATACGCAGTATTTT.

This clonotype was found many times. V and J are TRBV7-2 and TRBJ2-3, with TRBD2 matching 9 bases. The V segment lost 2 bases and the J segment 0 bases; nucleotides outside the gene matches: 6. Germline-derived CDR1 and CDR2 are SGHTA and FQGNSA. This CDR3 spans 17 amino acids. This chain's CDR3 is CASSLSSGVESTDTQYF. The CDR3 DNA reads TGTGCCAGCAGCTTATCTAGCGGGGTGGAAAGCACAGATACGCAGTATTTT.

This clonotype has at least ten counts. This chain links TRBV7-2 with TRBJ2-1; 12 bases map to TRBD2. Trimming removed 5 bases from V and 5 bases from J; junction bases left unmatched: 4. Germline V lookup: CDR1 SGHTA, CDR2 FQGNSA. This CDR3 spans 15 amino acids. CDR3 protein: CASSATSGGNNEQFF. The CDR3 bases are TGTGCCAGCAGCGCTACTAGCGGGGGGAACAATGAGCAGTTCTTC.

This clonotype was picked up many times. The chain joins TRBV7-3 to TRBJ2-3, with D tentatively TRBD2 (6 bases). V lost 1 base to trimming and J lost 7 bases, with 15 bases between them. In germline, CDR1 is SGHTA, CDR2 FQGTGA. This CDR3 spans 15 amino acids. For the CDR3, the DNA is TGTGCCAGCAGCTTAAACCCGGGACTGAAGCATACGCAGTATTTT. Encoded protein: CASSLNPGLKHTQYF.

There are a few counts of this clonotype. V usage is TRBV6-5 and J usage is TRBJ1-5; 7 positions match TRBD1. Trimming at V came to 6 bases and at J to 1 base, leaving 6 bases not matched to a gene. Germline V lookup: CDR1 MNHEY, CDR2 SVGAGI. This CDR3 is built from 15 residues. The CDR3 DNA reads TGTGCCAGCAGCCGCGACAGGGTGAGCAATCAGCCCCAGCATTTT. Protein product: CASSRDRVSNQPQHF.

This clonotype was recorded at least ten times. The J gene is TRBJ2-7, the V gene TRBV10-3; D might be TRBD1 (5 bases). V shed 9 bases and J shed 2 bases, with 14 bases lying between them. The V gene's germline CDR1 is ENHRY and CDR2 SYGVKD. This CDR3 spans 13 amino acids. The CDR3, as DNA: TGTGCCATTAGGGGCCCCCAAACCTACGAGCAGTACTTC. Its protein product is CAIRGPQTYEQYF.

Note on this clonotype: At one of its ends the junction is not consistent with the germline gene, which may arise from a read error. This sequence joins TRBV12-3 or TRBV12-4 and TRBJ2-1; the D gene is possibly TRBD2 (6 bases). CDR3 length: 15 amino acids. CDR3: CVSSFDGGSFNEQFF. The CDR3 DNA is TGTGTCAGCAGTTTCGACGGGGGTTCTTTCAATGAGCAGTTCTTC.

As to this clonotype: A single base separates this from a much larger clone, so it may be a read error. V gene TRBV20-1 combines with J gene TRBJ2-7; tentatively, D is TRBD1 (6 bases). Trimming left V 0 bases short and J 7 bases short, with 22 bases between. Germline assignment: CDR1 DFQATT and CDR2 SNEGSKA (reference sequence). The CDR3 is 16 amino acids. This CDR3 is CSARDWDTKSYNEQYF. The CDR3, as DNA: TGCAGTGCTAGAGATTGGGACACCAAATCCTACAATGAGCAGTACTTC.

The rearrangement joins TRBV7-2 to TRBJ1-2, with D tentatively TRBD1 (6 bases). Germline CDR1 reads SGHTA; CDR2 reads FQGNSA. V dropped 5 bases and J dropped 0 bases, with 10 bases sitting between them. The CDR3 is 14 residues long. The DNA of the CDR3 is TGTGCCAGCAGCCAGACAGGATCTAACTATGGCTACACCTTC. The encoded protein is CASSQTGSNYGYTF.

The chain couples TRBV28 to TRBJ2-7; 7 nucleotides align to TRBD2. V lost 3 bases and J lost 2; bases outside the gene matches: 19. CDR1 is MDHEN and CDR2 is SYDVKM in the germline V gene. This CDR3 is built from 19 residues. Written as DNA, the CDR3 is TGTGCCAGCAGTTTCCCTGCCGGGACTACTTCCAGACTCCCCTACGAGCAGTACTTC. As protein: CASSFPAGTTSRLPYEQYF. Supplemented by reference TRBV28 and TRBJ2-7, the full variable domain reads DVKVTQSSRYLVKRTGEKVFLECVQDMDHENMFWYRQDPGLGLRLIYFSYDVKMKEKGDIPEGYSVSREKKERFSLILESASTNQTSMYLCASSFPAGTTSRLPYEQYFGPGTRLTVT.

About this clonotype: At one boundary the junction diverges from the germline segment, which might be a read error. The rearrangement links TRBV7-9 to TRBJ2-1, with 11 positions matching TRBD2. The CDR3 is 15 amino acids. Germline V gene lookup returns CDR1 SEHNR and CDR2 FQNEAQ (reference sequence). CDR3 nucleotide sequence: TGTGCCAGCAGCTTCGTAGCGGGAGGGTCCAATGGGCAGTTCTTC. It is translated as CASSFVAGGSNGQFF.

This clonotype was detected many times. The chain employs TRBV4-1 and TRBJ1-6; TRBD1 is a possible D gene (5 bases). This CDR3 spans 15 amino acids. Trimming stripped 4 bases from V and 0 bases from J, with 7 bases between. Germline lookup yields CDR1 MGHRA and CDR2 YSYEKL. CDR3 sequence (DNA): TGCGCCAGCAGCCGACAGAGCTCCTATAATTCACCCCTCCACTTT. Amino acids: CASSRQSSYNSPLHF.

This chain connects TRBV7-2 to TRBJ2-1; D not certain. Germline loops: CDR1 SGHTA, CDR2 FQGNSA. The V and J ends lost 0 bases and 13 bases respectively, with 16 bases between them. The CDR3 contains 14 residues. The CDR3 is CASSLATPEQTQFF. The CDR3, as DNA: TGTGCCAGCAGCTTAGCGACCCCGGAACAGACCCAGTTCTTC. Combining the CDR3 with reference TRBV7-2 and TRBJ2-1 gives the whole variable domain GAGVSQSPSNKVTEKGKDVELRCDPISGHTALYWYRQSLGQGLEFLIYFQGNSAPDKSGLPSDRFSAERTGGSVSTLTIQRTQQEDSAVYLCASSLATPEQTQFFGPGTRLTVL.

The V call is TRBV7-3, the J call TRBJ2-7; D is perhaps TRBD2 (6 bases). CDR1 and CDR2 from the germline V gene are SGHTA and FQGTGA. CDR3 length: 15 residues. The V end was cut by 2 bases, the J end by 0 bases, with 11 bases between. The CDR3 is CASSLVRDSSYEQYF. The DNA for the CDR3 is TGTGCCAGCAGCTTAGTGCGGGATAGCTCCTACGAGCAGTACTTC.

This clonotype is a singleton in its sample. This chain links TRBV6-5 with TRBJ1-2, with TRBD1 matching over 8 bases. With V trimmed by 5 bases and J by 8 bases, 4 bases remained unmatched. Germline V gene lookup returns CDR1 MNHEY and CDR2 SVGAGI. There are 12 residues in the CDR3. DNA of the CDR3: TGTGCCAGCAGTGACAGGGGAGGGGGCTACACCTTC. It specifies CASSDRGGGYTF.

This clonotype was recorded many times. The CDR3 DNA is TGTGCCAGCAGTTACCGGACTAGCGGGGGGATCAACGAGCAGTACTTC. It is translated as CASSYRTSGGINEQYF. The rearrangement joins TRBV12-3 or TRBV12-4 to TRBJ2-7; TRBD2 aligns across 14 bases. The CDR3 is made up of 16 amino acids. V shed 4 bases and J 5 bases; nucleotides not matched to a gene: 7.

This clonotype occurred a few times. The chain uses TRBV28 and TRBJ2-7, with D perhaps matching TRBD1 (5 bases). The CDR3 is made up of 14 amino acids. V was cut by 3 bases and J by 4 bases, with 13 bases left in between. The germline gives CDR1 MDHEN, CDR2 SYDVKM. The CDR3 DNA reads TGTGCCAGCAGTTTGCAGGGTAATCGTTACGAGCAGTACTTC. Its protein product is CASSLQGNRYEQYF.